This T cell receptor (beta chain) was documented in a study of identical twins listed by TCRdb under 2016. Background for the entire study: To test whether fetal clonotypes persist, this study deep-sequenced TCR alpha and beta repertoires from monozygotic twins, from unrelated adults of various ages, and from cord blood. Replicate twin experiments were performed at different times using different library preparation protocols to rule out contamination.

Beyond this particular receptor, the publication reports: Because the same donors could not be followed over many years, conclusions were based on cross-sectional statistical analysis. In monozygotic twins, recombination models systematically underestimated out-of-frame TCR alpha sharing, but the models matched the sharing seen between unrelated individuals. Excess twin sharing in beta out-of-frame sequences was weaker because fewer shared sequences lowered the signal-to-noise ratio. Out-of-frame TCR alpha sequences shared between twins showed an excess of low generation-probability sequences compared with coincidental sharing between unrelated individuals. Fewer insertions were carried by abundant cord blood beta clonotypes; a weaker similar trend was observed in young adult naive repertoires, while no such trend was observed in memory repertoires. Zero-insertion analyses could be partly confounded by invariant T cells such as MAIT and iNKT, though diverse VJ usage argued against such confounding for most clonotypes.

This clonotype was observed a handful of times. Its antigen is still unknown. No qualities accompany the bases; no much larger clone lies one base away. The cysteine opens and the phenylalanine closes a CDR3 of 15 amino acids. Only the CDR3 portion is preserved as DNA: 45 bases, with reading frame beginning at the first base. V was cut back by 4 bases and J by 6 bases, leaving a gap of 13 bases between them. CDR1 and CDR2, looked up from the germline V gene, are LGHNA and YNFKEQ. The protocol used for the library was 5' RACE. TCRdb records Illumina HiSeq 2000 as the sequencer. Template switching added a universal primer binding site, and the final cDNA carried a unique molecular identifier that allowed TCR cDNA molecules to be counted accurately. First-strand cDNA for TCR alpha and beta chains was synthesized from specific primers in the conserved constant-segment region. To control for contamination, each cDNA library was double barcoded with a SMART-Mk sample barcode plus Illumina barcodes. TruSeq adapter sequences, together with Illumina sample barcodes, were added in two successive PCR steps. The Illumina HiSeq platform was used with custom primers to sequence TCR alpha and beta cDNA libraries. The published analysis was carried out like this. Unique molecular identifiers were extracted from raw reads with MiGEC, and CDR3 positions were determined with MiXCR. Recombination models were inferred per individual with the repgenHMM and IGoR tools using an EM algorithm. Shared clonotype analysis was performed with the tcR package in R, normalizing sharing by the product of cloneset sizes. Out-of-frame nonproductive sequences were analyzed to study raw recombination free of thymic and clonal selection effects. The raw public data were reprocessed by TCRdb itself: fastp quality trimming at Q25, MiXCR clonotype calling, in-frame beta chains only. Under each unique CDR3 protein, matching rows form one entry showing the most common genes and DNA. The V and J calls and clone size come from TCRdb's table, not from the authors' own analysis. Present in this sample are some 500,000 distinct CDR3 sequences, around 14% of which were seen just once. Of the sample, about 0.54% is held by the ten largest clones.

Every donor was a healthy Caucasian. Three pairs of female monozygotic twins, all aged roughly 18 to 30 years, were included in the twin cohort. Positive isolation kits from Invitrogen were used to isolate CD4+ and CD8+ T cell populations. These sequences were also reported in another study, on yellow fever vaccine responses in identical twins. As the second paper documents: According to the authors, the vaccine-induced T cell response in identical twins seemed to be partly convergent and partly specific to each individual. In identical twins, the study followed T cell clones that responded to the vaccine with precision.

The clonotype comes from a woman aged 18-35 years in good health. Sequencing was performed on CD4+ T cells sorted from blood. Recombination joined TRBV4-2 with TRBJ1-6; TRBD1 is a possible D gene, resting on 5 matching bases. CDR3 loop: CASSPLRGGNSPLHF. The nucleotides are TGTGCCAGCAGCCCTCTGCGTGGGGGTAATTCACCCCTCCACTTT.